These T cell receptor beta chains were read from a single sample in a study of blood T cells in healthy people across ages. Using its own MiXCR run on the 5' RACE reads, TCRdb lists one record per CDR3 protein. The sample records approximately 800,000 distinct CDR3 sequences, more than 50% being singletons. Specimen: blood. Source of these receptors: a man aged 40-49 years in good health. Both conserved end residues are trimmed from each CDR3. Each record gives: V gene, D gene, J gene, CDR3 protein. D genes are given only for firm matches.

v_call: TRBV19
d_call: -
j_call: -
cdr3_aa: ASSTRTRIYEQY

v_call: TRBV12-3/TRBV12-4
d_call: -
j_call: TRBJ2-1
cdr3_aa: ASSETDYNEQF

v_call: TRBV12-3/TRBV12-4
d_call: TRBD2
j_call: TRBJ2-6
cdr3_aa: ASSSHLTSGSGGANVLT

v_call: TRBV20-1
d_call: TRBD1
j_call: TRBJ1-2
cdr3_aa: SARPGTGPSLPVYPNYGYT

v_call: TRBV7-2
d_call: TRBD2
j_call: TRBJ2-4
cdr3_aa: ASSQILAGKNIQY

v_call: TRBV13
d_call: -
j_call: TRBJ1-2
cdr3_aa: ASSLRTDLGYT

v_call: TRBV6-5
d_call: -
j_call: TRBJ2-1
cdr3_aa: ASSYEGSYNEQF

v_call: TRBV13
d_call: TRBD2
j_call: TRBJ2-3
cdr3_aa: ASSLSSGGGDTQY

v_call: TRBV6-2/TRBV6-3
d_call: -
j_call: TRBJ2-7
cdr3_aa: ASSPLVEQY

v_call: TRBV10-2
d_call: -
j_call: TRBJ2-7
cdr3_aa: ASSADLGHAYEQY

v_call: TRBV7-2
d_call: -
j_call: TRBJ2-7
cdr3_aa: ASSTDWSSYEQY

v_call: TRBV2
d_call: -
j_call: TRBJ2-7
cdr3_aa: ASRATVSSYEQY

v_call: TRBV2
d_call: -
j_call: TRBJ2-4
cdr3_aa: ASSETGIQKNIQY

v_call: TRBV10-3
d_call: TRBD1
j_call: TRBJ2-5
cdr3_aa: AISESGTEETQY

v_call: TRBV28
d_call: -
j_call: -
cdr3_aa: ASSPSGLGTGNEQF

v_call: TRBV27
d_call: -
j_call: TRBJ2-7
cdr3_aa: ASSLSFLAPTYEQY

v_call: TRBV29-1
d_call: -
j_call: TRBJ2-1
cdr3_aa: SVSTTAVDEQF

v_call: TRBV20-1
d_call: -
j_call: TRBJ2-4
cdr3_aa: SASSLAKNIQY

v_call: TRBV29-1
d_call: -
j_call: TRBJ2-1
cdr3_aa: SVADSEQF

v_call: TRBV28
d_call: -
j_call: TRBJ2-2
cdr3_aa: ASTRPLPGSTGELF

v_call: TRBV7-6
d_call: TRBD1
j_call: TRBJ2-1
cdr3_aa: ASSEADRKYNEQF

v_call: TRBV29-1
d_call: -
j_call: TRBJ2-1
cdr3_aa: SVGLRGVHEQF

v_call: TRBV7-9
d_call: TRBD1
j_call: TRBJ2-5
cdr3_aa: ASSQGTGGGIGETQY

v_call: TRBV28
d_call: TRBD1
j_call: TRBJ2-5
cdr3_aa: ASGSTGGPQETQY

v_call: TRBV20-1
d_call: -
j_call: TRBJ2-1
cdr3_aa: SAAPRVPSSYNEQF

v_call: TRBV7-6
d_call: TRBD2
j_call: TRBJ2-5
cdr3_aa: ASKKQTSGIHQETQY

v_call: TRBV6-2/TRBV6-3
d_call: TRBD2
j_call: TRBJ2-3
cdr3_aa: ASSDLTSVTDTQY

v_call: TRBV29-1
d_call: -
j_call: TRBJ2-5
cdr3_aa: SVAVESETQY

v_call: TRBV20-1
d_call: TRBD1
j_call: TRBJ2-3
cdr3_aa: SARAPVDRGTQY